This T cell receptor (beta chain) originates from a study of blood T cells in healthy people across ages. Researchers report isolating at least 7 million PBMCs per sample. With regard to this clonotype: Its antigen is as yet unknown.

Using a J-beta primer mix together with a sample-barcoded 5' primer, a second PCR was run for roughly 6 to 12 cycles. Each CDR3 protein is one row after TCRdb ran MiXCR on the 5' RACE reads. The table includes 800,000 or so distinct CDR3 sequences, around 25% detected once. Findings of the study overall: Roughly linear declines in TCR beta diversity per million T cells occurred with age. Versus aged donors, long-lived donors had higher diversity and more naive CD4+ cells.

The length of the CDR3 is 11 residues. Trimming stripped 10 bases from V and 3 bases from J, with 9 bases between. Germline lookup yields CDR1 ENHRY and CDR2 SYGVKD. These data were also reused for a study on T cells of mothers and their children.

The sequencing sample was made of blood. The V gene is TRBV10-3, the J gene TRBJ1-2; D is unresolved. The origin of this receptor is a boy aged 5 to 17 in good health. This CDR3 reads CASGRHYGYTF. The DNA for the CDR3 is TGTGCCAGCGGAAGACACTATGGCTACACCTTC.